Presented here are 5 T cell receptor beta chains from one specimen sequenced in a study of T cells in Graves' hyperthyroidism and ophthalmopathy. Template material for amplifying TCR beta CDR3 regions consisted of RNA transcripts. The HTBI primer set was used in a first-round RT-PCR of the TCR CDR3. MiXCR was run by TCRdb on the multiplex PCR reads, yielding one entry per CDR3 protein. Among about 380,000 distinct CDR3 sequences listed, approximately 17% were seen once. The material sequenced was blood. Every receptor here comes from a man aged 18 to 30 with Graves' ophthalmopathy.

For this clonotype: At one end the junction does not follow the germline gene, possibly because of a read error. The gene calls are TRBV2 and TRBJ2-7; D is perhaps TRBD2 (7 bases). The CDR3 is 15 residues long. Germline V gene sequence: CDR1 SNHLY, CDR2 FYNNEI. The CDR3 DNA follows: TGTGCCAGCAGGGGGGCGGGGGTGACAATTCGGGAGCGGTACTTC. As protein: CASRGAGVTIRERYF.

This clonotype came up many times. The chain is built from TRBV6-5 and TRBJ1-4; D perhaps matches TRBD1 (5 bases). V lost 0 bases, J lost 7 bases, and 12 bases lay in between. This CDR3 comprises 15 residues. Germline CDR1 reads MNHEY; CDR2 reads SVGAGI. The CDR3 bases are TGTGCCAGCAGTTACTCATCGGGGGTGACTGAAAAACTGTTTTTT. Its protein is CASSYSSGVTEKLFF.

V gene TRBV29-1 combines with J gene TRBJ2-7, with a possible D match to TRBD2 (7 bases). Germline V gene sequence: CDR1 SQVTM, CDR2 ANQGSEA. Trimming removed 0 bases from V and 1 base from J, with 16 bases in between. The CDR3 is made up of 16 amino acids. CDR3 loop: CSVEDLPGEGSYEQYF. The CDR3 DNA is TGCAGCGTTGAAGATCTGCCAGGGGAGGGTTCCTACGAGCAGTACTTC.

V is TRBV12-3 or TRBV12-4 and J is TRBJ2-1; unclear D gene. Between the trimmed V and J ends, which lost 4 bases and 3 bases, there was a span of 4 bases. This CDR3 comprises 12 residues. In DNA, the CDR3 is TGTGCCAGCAGTTCTCGCTACAATGAGCAGTTCTTC. Residues: CASSSRYNEQFF.

This clonotype was counted ten times or more. CDR3 residues: CSQDRELINEQFF. The DNA of the CDR3 is TGCAGTCAGGACAGGGAACTTATCAATGAGCAGTTCTTC. The rearrangement uses TRBV20-1 and TRBJ2-1; 8 nucleotides line up with TRBD1. This CDR3 comprises 13 residues. Germline CDR1 and CDR2: DFQATT and SNEGSKA (reference sequence). Trimming took 8 bases from V and 6 from J; bases not matched to a gene: 9.